A single sample is the source of the 20 T cell receptor beta chains below, sequenced in a study of blood T cell repertoires in COVID-19. Profiling relied on immunoSEQ multiplex PCR, and the TCRdb table lists in-frame clones only, not all of them. Of around 300,000 clones in the sample, around 87% were seen once. The sample consisted of PBMCs or T cells enriched from blood (not recorded which). The receptor set was obtained from a woman in her twenties or thirties who had recovered from COVID-19.

J is TRBJ2-5 and V is TRBV11-1; D is undetermined. Germline V gene lookup returns CDR1 SGHAT and CDR2 FQDESV (reference sequence). The CDR3 has 11 amino acids. Trimming took 5 bases from V and 2 from J, leaving 3 bases between them. For the CDR3, the DNA is TGTGCCAGCAGCCGTCAAGAGACCCAGTACTTC. Its protein is CASSRQETQYF.

The chain links TRBV11-2 to TRBJ1-6, with D maybe TRBD1 (5 bases). The CDR3 sequence is 14 residues long. The germline V and J ends were trimmed by 5 bases and 11 bases, with 16 bases remaining between them. Germline loops: CDR1 SGHAT, CDR2 FQNNGV. CDR3 nucleotides: TGTGCCAGCAGCGCAGGGATTACGTTAACACCCCTCCACTTT. Its protein is CASSAGITLTPLHF.

The CDR3 DNA sequence: TGTGCCAGCAGCTTCACTGCGGGTATAGGCCAGCCCCAGCATTTT. Translated, it gives CASSFTAGIGQPQHF. V and J are TRBV7-6 and TRBJ1-5; D is undetermined. Germline CDR1 and CDR2: SGHVS and FNYEAQ. The V end lost 3 bases, the J end lost 7 bases, and 16 bases lay between the germline ends. The CDR3 runs to 15 residues. The full variable domain, its missing parts supplied by reference TRBV7-6 and TRBJ1-5, is GAGVSQSPRYKVTKRGQDVALRCDPISGHVSLYWYRQALGQGPEFLTYFNYEAQQDKSGLPNDRFSAERPEGSISTLTIQRTEQRDSAMYRCASSFTAGIGQPQHFGDGTRLSIL.

In this sample, this clone turned up once. The chain is built from TRBV21-1 and TRBJ2-7; the DNA was not used to check the table's D call, TRBD1. TRBV21-1 is designated a pseudogene. The CDR3 length is 15 residues. CDR3 nucleotide sequence: TGTGCCAGCCCCCCGTCGCGGACAGGGATGGAAGAGCAGTACTTC. This translates into CASPPSRTGMEEQYF.

The rearrangement joins TRBV5-6 to TRBJ1-4; possible D gene TRBD1, 5 bases. The V and J ends lost 1 base and 10 bases respectively, with 14 bases between them. The germline V gene encodes CDR1 SGHDT and CDR2 YYEEEE. The CDR3 consists of 14 residues. The CDR3 DNA reads as TGTGCCAGCAGCTTGTCTCGCAGGGCGAGAAAACTGTTTTTT. Encoded protein: CASSLSRRARKLFF. The whole variable domain, filled in from reference TRBV5-6 and TRBJ1-4, reads DAGVTQSPTHLIKTRGQQVTLRCSPKSGHDTVSWYQQALGQGPQFIFQYYEEEERQRGNFPDRFSGHQFPNYSSELNVNALLLGDSALYLCASSLSRRARKLFFGSGTQLSVL.

The CDR3 spells CASSFERTDTQYF. In DNA, the CDR3 is TGTGCCAGCAGCTTTGAACGGACAGATACGCAGTATTTT. The chain uses TRBV11-3 and TRBJ2-3; no definite D call. V shed 3 bases and J shed 3 bases, with 7 bases lying between them. Looked up from germline, CDR1 is SGHNT and CDR2 is YENEEA. This CDR3 comprises 13 residues.

The chain uses TRBV27 and TRBJ1-3; TRBD1 matches 7 bases. J lost 0 bases, V lost 3 bases, and 5 bases had no gene match. This CDR3 has 16 residues. Germline CDR1 and CDR2: MNHEY and SMNVEV (reference sequence). The CDR3 coding sequence is TGTGCCAGCAGTTTGGGGGGACAGAGCTCTGGAAACACCATATATTTT. Amino acids: CASSLGGQSSGNTIYF.

This clone was observed once. Germline and junction disagree at one end, which may indicate a read error. This rearrangement joins TRBV7-7 to TRBJ2-1; D not resolved. CDR1 and CDR2 (germline): SSHAT, FNYEAQ (reference sequence). The CDR3 has 14 residues. This chain's CDR3 is CASSLSSGYNEQFF. The CDR3 DNA is TGTGCTAGCAGCTTATCATCCGGTTACAATGAGCAGTTCTTC.

The chain couples TRBV6-5 to TRBJ1-2, with D hard to call. The V gene lost 0 bases and the J gene lost 4 bases, with 12 bases spanning the gap. CDR3 size: 15 residues. CDR1 MNHEY and CDR2 SVGAGI come from the germline V gene. The CDR3 bases are TGTGCCAGCAGTTACTCGAATAGAGAAATCTATGGCTACACCTTC. Translated: CASSYSNREIYGYTF.

The rearrangement uses TRBV5-1 and TRBJ2-1; 9 bases map to TRBD2. Germline V lookup: CDR1 SGHRS, CDR2 YFSETQ. The V and J ends lost 1 base and 7 bases, in that order; junction bases with no gene match: 3. This CDR3 has 14 amino acids. The CDR3 protein is CASSLSSGGNEQFF. CDR3 sequence (DNA): TGCGCCAGCAGCTTGTCAAGCGGGGGGAATGAGCAGTTCTTC.

J is TRBJ1-2 and V is TRBV5-1; TRBD1 matches 9 bases. The trim removed 0 bases at V and 2 bases at J, leaving 2 bases unmatched. This CDR3 spans 15 amino acids. CDR1 is SGHRS, CDR2 YFSETQ, per germline. Written as DNA, the CDR3 is TGCGCCAGCAGCTTGGCGGGGACAGGGAACTATGGCTACACCTTC. Protein product: CASSLAGTGNYGYTF.

V gene TRBV7-9 combines with J gene TRBJ1-4; no reliable D call. Trimming pared 5 bases from V and 8 bases from J, leaving 9 bases between. The germline V gene has CDR1 SEHNR and CDR2 FQNEAQ (reference sequence). The CDR3 is made up of 12 amino acids. CDR3 loop: CASSPRGEKLFF. The CDR3 DNA reads as TGTGCCAGCAGCCCCCGGGGAGAAAAACTGTTTTTT. Looking up the rest from reference TRBV7-9 and TRBJ1-4 gives the full variable domain: DTGVSQNPRHKITKRGQNVTFRCDPISEHNRLYWYRQTLGQGPEFLTYFQNEAQLEKSRLLSDRFSAERPKGSFSTLEIQRTEQGDSAMYLCASSPRGEKLFFGSGTQLSVL.

The V and J genes are TRBV5-4 and TRBJ2-6; D may be TRBD1 (6 bases). Trimming left V 0 bases short and J 0 bases short, with 10 bases between. The germline V gene has CDR1 SGHNT and CDR2 YYREEE (reference sequence). The CDR3 spans 17 residues. In nucleotides, the CDR3 is TGTGCCAGCAGCTTGGGGACAGCCCTCTCTGGGGCCAACGTCCTGACTTTC. The encoded protein is CASSLGTALSGANVLTF.

The chain couples TRBV14 to TRBJ2-5; tentatively, D is TRBD1 (5 bases). V was shortened by 1 base and J by 5 bases, with 17 bases between the two germline ends. Looked up from germline, CDR1 is SGHDN and CDR2 is FVKESK. The CDR3 sequence is 16 residues long. CDR3: CASSQVRGRGRETQYF. The CDR3 DNA reads TGTGCCAGCAGCCAAGTAAGGGGCCGAGGTCGGGAGACCCAGTACTTC.

This clone was counted ten times or more. The chain joins TRBV4-1 to TRBJ2-7; D is uncertain. The germline V and J ends were trimmed by 0 bases and 6 bases, with 18 bases remaining between them. CDR3 length equals 16 residues. Germline loops: CDR1 MGHRA, CDR2 YSYEKL. The CDR3 spells CASSQDSDVGRGEQYF. The CDR3 coding sequence is TGCGCCAGCAGCCAAGACTCAGACGTCGGCAGAGGCGAGCAGTACTTC.

The chain has TRBV18 and TRBJ2-2, with D maybe TRBD1 (5 bases). Deletions cut 0 bases from V and 4 bases from J, with 9 bases between. There are 15 residues in the CDR3. Germline values: CDR1 KGHSH, CDR2 LQKENI. The CDR3 DNA is TGTGCCAGCTCACCACCGAACAGGCCCACCGGGGAGCTGTTTTTT. This translates into CASSPPNRPTGELFF.

The V gene is TRBV28, the J gene TRBJ1-5; D not resolved. The CDR3 length is 12 residues. CDR1 and CDR2 (germline): MDHEN, SYDVKM. Trimming took 4 bases from V and 6 from J, leaving 7 bases between them. CDR3 sequence reads: CASSSTGQPQHF. In DNA, the CDR3 is TGTGCCAGCAGTTCGACGGGTCAGCCCCAGCATTTT.

The sample holds one count of this clone. This CDR3 reads CASSPIQTTNEKLFF. The CDR3 region has the DNA TGTGCCAGCTCACCAATCCAGACAACTAATGAAAAACTGTTTTTT. V is TRBV18 and J is TRBJ1-4; D gene unclear. The germline V and J ends were trimmed by 2 bases and 0 bases, with 7 bases remaining between them. Germline loops: CDR1 KGHSH, CDR2 LQKENI. The CDR3 loop spans 15 amino acids.

The J gene is TRBJ1-1, the V gene TRBV11-2; 10 bases align to TRBD1. CDR1 is SGHAT, CDR2 FQNNGV, per germline. Germline trimming cut 4 bases from V and 5 bases from J; bases unmatched to any gene: 7. The CDR3 sequence is 15 residues long. The CDR3 coding sequence is TGTGCCAGCAGCTCCTGGGACAGGGGATGGACTGAAGCTTTCTTT. Translated: CASSSWDRGWTEAFF.

The J gene is TRBJ2-2, the V gene TRBV18, with a tentative D call TRBD1 (5 bases). Deletions cut 1 base from V and 4 bases from J, with 19 bases between. Germline V CDR1 and CDR2: KGHSH, LQKENI. This CDR3 region has 18 residues. This chain's CDR3 is CASSPRGWGIGVTGELFF. The CDR3 region has the DNA TGTGCCAGCTCACCACGAGGATGGGGTATAGGGGTCACCGGGGAGCTGTTTTTT.